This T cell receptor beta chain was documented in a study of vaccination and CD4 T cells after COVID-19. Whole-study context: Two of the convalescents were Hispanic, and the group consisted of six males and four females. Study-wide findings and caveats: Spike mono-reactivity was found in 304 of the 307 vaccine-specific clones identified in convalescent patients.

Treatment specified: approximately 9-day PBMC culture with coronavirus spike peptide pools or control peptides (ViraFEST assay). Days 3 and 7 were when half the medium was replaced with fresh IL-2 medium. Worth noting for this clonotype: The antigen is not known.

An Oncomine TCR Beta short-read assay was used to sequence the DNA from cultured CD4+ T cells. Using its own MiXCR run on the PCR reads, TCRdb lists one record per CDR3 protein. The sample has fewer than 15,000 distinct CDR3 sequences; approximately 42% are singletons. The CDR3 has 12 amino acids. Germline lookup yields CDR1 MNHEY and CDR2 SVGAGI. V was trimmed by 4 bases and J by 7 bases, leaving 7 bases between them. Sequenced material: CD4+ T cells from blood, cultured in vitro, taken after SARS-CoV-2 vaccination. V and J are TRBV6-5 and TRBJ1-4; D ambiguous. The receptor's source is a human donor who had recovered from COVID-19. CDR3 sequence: CASSSRGEKLFF. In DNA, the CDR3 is TGTGCCAGCAGTTCACGAGGTGAAAAACTGTTTTTT.